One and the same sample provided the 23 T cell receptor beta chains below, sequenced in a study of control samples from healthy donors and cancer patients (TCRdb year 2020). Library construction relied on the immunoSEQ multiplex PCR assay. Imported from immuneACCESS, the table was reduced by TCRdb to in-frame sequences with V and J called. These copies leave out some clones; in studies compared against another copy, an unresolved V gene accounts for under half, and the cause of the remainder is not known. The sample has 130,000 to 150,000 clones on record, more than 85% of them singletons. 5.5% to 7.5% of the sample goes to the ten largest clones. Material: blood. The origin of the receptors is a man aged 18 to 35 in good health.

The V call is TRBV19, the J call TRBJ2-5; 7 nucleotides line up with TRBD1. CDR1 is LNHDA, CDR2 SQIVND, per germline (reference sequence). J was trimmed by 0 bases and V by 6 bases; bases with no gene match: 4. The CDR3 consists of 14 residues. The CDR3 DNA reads TGTGCCAGTAGAGTAGGGGGCAACCAAGAGACCCAGTACTTC. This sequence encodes CASRVGGNQETQYF.

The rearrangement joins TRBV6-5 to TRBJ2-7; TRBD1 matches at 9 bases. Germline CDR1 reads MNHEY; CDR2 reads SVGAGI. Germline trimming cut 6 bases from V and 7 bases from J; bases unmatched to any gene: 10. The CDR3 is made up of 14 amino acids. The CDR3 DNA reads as TGTGCCAGCAGGCGGGACAGGGACCCTCTGGAGCAGTACTTC. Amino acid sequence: CASRRDRDPLEQYF.

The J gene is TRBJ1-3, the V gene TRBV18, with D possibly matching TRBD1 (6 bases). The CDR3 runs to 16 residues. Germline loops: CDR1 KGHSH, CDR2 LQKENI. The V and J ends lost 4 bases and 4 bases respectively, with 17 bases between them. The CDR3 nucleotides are TGTGCCAGCTCACAGTCCCCAGGGGCGTTGGGAAACACCATATATTTT. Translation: CASSQSPGALGNTIYF.

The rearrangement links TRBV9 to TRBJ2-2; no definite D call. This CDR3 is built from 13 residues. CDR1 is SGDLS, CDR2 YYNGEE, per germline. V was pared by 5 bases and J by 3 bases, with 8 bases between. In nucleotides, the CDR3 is TGTGCCAGCAGGGCAGCTGACACCGGGGAGCTGTTTTTT. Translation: CASRAADTGELFF.

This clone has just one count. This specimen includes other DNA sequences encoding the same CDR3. Here the CDR3 DNA reads TGTGCCAGCAGTTTACAGGGAAACTATGGCTACACCTTC. Residues: CASSLQGNYGYTF. The chain links TRBV6-5 to TRBJ1-2, with a possible D match to TRBD1 (6 bases). CDR3 length: 13 residues. The V gene lost 4 bases and the J gene lost 2 bases, with 8 bases spanning the gap. Germline lookup yields CDR1 MNHEY and CDR2 SVGAGI.

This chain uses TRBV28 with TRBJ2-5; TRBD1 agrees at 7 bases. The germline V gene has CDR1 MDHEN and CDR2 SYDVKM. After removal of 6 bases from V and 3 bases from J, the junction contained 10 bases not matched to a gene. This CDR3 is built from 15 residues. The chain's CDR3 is CASSQFGRGKETQYF. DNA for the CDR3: TGTGCCAGCAGCCAGTTTGGCAGGGGGAAAGAGACCCAGTACTTC.

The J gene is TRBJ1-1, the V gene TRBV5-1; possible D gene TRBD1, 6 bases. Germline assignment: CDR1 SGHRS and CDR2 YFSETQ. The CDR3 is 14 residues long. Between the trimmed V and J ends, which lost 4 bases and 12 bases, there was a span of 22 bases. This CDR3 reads CASSPEVGRTGTFF. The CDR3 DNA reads TGCGCCAGCAGCCCGGAGGTCGGGCGCACAGGGACTTTCTTT.

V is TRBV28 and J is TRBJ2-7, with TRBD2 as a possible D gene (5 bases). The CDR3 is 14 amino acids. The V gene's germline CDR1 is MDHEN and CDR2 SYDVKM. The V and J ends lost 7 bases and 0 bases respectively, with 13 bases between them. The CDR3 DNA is TGTGCCAGCAAACGGGATCTAAGCTCCTACGAGCAGTACTTC. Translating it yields CASKRDLSSYEQYF.

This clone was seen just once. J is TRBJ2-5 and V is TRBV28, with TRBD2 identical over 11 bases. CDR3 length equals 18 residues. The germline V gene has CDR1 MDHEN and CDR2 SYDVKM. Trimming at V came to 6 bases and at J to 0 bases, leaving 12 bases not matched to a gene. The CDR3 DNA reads TGTGCCAGCAGCGATGGGACTAGCGGCTGGGTCTACCAAGAGACCCAGTACTTC. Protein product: CASSDGTSGWVYQETQYF.

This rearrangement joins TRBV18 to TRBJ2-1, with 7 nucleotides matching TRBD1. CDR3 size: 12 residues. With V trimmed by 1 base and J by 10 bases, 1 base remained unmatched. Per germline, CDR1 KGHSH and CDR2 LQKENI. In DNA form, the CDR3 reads TGTGCCAGCTCACCACGGGACAGCGAGCAGTTCTTC. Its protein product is CASSPRDSEQFF.

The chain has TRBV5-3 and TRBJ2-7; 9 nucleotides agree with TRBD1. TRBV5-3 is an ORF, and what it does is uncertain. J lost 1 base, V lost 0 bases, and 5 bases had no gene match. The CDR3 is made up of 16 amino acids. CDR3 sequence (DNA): TGTGCCAGAAGCTTGGAACGGACAGGGGTATCCTACGAGCAGTACTTC. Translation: CARSLERTGVSYEQYF.

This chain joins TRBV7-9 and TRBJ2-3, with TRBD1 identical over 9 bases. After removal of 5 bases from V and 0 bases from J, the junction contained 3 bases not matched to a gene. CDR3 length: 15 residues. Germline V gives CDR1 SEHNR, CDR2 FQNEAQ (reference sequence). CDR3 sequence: CASSPGTGSTDTQYF. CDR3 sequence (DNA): TGTGCCAGCAGCCCCGGGACAGGGAGCACAGATACGCAGTATTTT.

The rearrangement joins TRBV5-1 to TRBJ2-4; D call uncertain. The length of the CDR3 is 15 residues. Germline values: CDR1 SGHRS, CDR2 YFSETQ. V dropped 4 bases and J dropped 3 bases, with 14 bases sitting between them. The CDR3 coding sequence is TGCGCCAGCAGCGTGCAGAGTAGTGGCAAAAACATTCAGTACTTC. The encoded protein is CASSVQSSGKNIQYF.

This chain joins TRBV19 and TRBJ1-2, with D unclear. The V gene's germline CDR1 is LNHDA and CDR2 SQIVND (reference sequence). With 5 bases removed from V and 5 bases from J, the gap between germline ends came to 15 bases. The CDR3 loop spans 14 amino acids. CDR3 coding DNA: TGTGCCAGTAGTCCTATTACTGAGGCTTATGGCTACACCTTC. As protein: CASSPITEAYGYTF.

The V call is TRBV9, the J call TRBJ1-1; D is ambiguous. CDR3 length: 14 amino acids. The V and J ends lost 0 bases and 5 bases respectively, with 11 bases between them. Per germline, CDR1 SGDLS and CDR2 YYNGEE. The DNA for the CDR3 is TGTGCCAGCAGCGTAGCTCTTAGGAGGACTGAAGCTTTCTTT. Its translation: CASSVALRRTEAFF.

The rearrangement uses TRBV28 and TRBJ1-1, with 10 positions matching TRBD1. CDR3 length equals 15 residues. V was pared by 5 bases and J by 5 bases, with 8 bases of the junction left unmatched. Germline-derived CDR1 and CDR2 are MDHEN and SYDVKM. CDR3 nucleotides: TGTGCCAGCAGTCCTGACAGGGGGCGTCGAACTGAAGCTTTCTTT. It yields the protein CASSPDRGRRTEAFF.

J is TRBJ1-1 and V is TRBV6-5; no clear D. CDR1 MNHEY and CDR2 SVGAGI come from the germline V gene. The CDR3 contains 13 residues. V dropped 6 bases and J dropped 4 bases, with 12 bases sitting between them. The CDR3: CASSQALGTEAFF. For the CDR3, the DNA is TGTGCCAGCAGCCAGGCCTTGGGCACTGAAGCTTTCTTT.

The CDR3 sequence: CASSLGTSGPYEQYF. CDR3 nucleotides: TGTGCCAGCAGCCTAGGGACTAGCGGGCCCTACGAGCAGTACTTC. The chain uses TRBV28 and TRBJ2-7, with 12 positions matching TRBD2. Trimming cost V 6 bases and J 2 bases; bases outside gene matches: 5. This CDR3 spans 15 amino acids. Germline CDR1 and CDR2: MDHEN and SYDVKM.

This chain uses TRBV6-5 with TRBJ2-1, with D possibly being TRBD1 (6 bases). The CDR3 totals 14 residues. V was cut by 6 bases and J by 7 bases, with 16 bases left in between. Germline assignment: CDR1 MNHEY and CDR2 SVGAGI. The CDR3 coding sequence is TGTGCCAGCAGACCAGGGGCTGGATGGAATGAGCAGTTCTTC. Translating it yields CASRPGAGWNEQFF.

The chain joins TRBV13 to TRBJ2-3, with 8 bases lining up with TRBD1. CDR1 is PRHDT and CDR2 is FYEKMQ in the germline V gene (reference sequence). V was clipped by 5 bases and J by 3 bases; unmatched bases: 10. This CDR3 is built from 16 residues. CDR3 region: CASSRGWGQETDTQYF. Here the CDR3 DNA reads TGTGCCAGCAGCCGGGGTTGGGGACAGGAGACAGATACGCAGTATTTT.

Written as DNA, the CDR3 is TGTGCCTGGAGTCACAGGGACAGTAGACGTGAAAAACTGTTTTTT. Protein: CAWSHRDSRREKLFF. This chain links TRBV30 with TRBJ1-4, with TRBD1 identical over 7 bases. The V gene end was trimmed by 2 bases and the J gene end by 7 bases; junction bases not matched to a gene: 10. CDR3 length: 15 amino acids. Per germline, CDR1 GTSNPN and CDR2 SVGIG (reference sequence). Combining the CDR3 with reference TRBV30 and TRBJ1-4 gives the whole variable domain SQTIHQWPATLVQPVGSPLSLECTVEGTSNPNLYWYRQAAGRGLQLLFYSVGIGQISSEVPQNLSASRPQDRQFILSSKKLLLSDSGFYLCAWSHRDSRREKLFFGSGTQLSVL.

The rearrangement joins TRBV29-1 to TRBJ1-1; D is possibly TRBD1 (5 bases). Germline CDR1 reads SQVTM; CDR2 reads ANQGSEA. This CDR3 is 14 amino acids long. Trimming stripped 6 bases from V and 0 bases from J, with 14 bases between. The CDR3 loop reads CSVEKGNLNTEAFF. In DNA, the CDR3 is TGCAGCGTGGAAAAGGGGAACTTGAACACTGAAGCTTTCTTT.

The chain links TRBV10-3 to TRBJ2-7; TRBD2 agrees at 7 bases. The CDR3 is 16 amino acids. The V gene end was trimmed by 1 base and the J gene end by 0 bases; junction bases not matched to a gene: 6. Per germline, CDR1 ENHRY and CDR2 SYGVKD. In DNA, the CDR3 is TGTGCCATCAGTGAGTTCCAGCGGGGACTCTCCTACGAGCAGTACTTC. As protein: CAISEFQRGLSYEQYF.